The source of this T cell receptor beta chain is a study of T cell responses to AZD1222 COVID-19 vaccine. The analysis combined second doses at about 4 or about 12 weeks. TCRdb keeps only in-frame clones here, not all; method: immunoSEQ multiplex PCR. The sample holds 150,000 to 200,000 clones, 92% seen once. Specimen: peripheral blood, collected 28 days after the second AZD1222 dose. The receptor was derived from an adult who received the AZD1222 COVID-19 vaccine.

CDR3 loop: CASSATGILTNEKLFF. CDR3 nucleotide sequence: TGTGCCAGCTCGGCGACAGGGATACTAACTAATGAAAAACTGTTTTTT. This chain links TRBV18 with TRBJ1-4; 7 positions agree with TRBD1. With V trimmed by 6 bases and J by 1 base, 8 bases remained unmatched. This CDR3 region has 16 residues. Germline V gene data show CDR1 as KGHSH and CDR2 as LQKENI.